This T cell receptor beta chain was observed in a study of technical replicates of blood from a handful of donors. Germline lookup yields CDR1 SNHLY and CDR2 FYNNEI. This CDR3 is 14 amino acids long. Trimming took off 6 bases at V and 0 bases at J, with 9 bases between the two ends. Profiling relied on immunoSEQ multiplex PCR, and the TCRdb table lists in-frame clones only, not all of them. The repertoire has some 80,000 clones, just over 95% of them found once; the top ten carry 0.3% to 0.35%. Sequences were obtained from T cells isolated from PBMCs. This sequence was found in a human donor in good health. The chain links TRBV2 to TRBJ2-1, with D hard to call. The CDR3 sequence is CASRVTSSYNEQFF. CDR3 bases: TGTGCCAGCAGGGTTACAAGCTCCTACAATGAGCAGTTCTTC.